This TCR beta chain was recovered during a study of OX40 agonist ivuxolimab in advanced cancers. Study summary: Patients received the agonistic anti-OX40 (CD134) antibody ivuxolimab.

Profiled with immunoSEQ multiplex PCR; TCRdb holds only in-frame clones, not every one. The sample includes 77,000 or so clones, over 80% of them seen just once. A note on this clone: The antigen is undetermined.

Points from the study as a whole: Antigen specificity of clonally expanded peripheral T cells was not established.

V lost 0 bases to trimming and J lost 3 bases, with 18 bases between them. CDR1 is MNHNS and CDR2 is SASEGT in the germline V gene. The CDR3 length is 18 residues. V usage is TRBV6-1 and J usage is TRBJ1-5; TRBD1 is a possible D gene (5 bases). Sequencing used CD4+ or CD8+ T cells sorted from blood, obtained in a trial of the OX40 agonist ivuxolimab. The receptor was isolated from an adult with an advanced solid tumor such as melanoma, head and neck, liver or kidney cancer. The CDR3 sequence is CASSEARAMQGDNQPQHF. For the CDR3, the DNA is TGTGCCAGCAGTGAAGCGAGGGCCATGCAGGGCGACAATCAGCCCCAGCATTTT.